This passage covers 14 T cell receptor beta chains from one sample sequenced in a study of blood T cell repertoires in COVID-19. Clones were sequenced by immunoSEQ multiplex PCR, and TCRdb holds only the in-frame ones, with some missing. The sample lists 200,000 to 300,000 clones, just under 85% occurring once. Material for sequencing was peripheral blood. These receptors were taken from a man aged 50-59 years with acute or convalescent COVID-19.

The genes are TRBV9 and TRBJ2-1, with a weak D call TRBD2 (5 bases). Germline CDR1 SGDLS, CDR2 YYNGEE. V was clipped by 3 bases and J by 8 bases, with 12 bases between them. This CDR3 has 13 residues. The CDR3 here is CASSGTGWDEQFF. CDR3 nucleotides: TGTGCCAGCAGCGGGACTGGATGGGATGAGCAGTTCTTC.

CDR3 sequence reads: CASSLVSGTGGNYGYTF. CDR3 DNA sequence: TGCGCCAGCAGCTTGGTATCCGGGACAGGGGGCAACTATGGCTACACCTTC. The genes are TRBV5-1 and TRBJ1-2; 12 bases line up with TRBD1. Unmatched junction bases numbered 5, after V lost 0 bases and J lost 2 bases. The CDR3 loop spans 17 amino acids. Germline V gene sequence: CDR1 SGHRS, CDR2 YFSETQ.

The chain recombines TRBV5-5 with TRBJ2-2, with D perhaps matching TRBD2 (5 bases). Germline values: CDR1 SGHKS, CDR2 YYEKEE (reference sequence). The CDR3 length is 15 residues. V was pared by 4 bases and J by 3 bases, with 13 bases between. CDR3 in DNA: TGTGCCAGCAGCCAATGGACGGGGTACACCGGGGAGCTGTTTTTT. Amino acids: CASSQWTGYTGELFF.

V and J are TRBV13 and TRBJ2-2; the D is unclear. The V and J ends lost 6 bases and 7 bases respectively, with 15 bases between them. The CDR3 has 14 residues. CDR1 and CDR2 from the germline V gene are PRHDT and FYEKMQ (reference sequence). The CDR3 DNA follows: TGTGCCAGCAGGACTGCGTACGCGGACGGGGAGCTGTTTTTT. This gives the protein CASRTAYADGELFF.

The rearrangement joins TRBV5-4 to TRBJ2-7; 9 nucleotides line up with TRBD1. Germline V gene data show CDR1 as SGHNT and CDR2 as YYREEE (reference sequence). The CDR3 totals 13 residues. The junction had 2 bases not matched to a gene; V was cut back by 3 bases and J by 4 bases. The CDR3 DNA sequence: TGTGCCAGCAGCTCGGACAGGGGATACGAGCAGTACTTC. It is translated as CASSSDRGYEQYF.

The gene calls are TRBV6-5 and TRBJ1-2; D unresolved. Deletions cut 2 bases from V and 6 bases from J, with 13 bases between. Germline V lookup: CDR1 MNHEY, CDR2 SVGAGI. This CDR3 has 14 residues. CDR3 sequence reads: CASSYRQPGDGYTF. CDR3 in DNA: TGTGCCAGCAGTTACAGGCAGCCCGGGGATGGCTACACCTTC.

The chain carries TRBV28 and TRBJ2-7; maybe TRBD1 (6 bases). Germline values: CDR1 MDHEN, CDR2 SYDVKM. The CDR3 has 13 residues. V was shortened by 7 bases and J by 2 bases, with 12 bases between the two germline ends. CDR3 in amino acids: CASTLQGPYEQYF. The CDR3 coding sequence is TGTGCCAGCACCCTACAGGGCCCCTACGAGCAGTACTTC.

The chain joins TRBV5-1 to TRBJ2-2; tentative D call: TRBD2 (5 bases). V lost 2 bases and J 3 bases, leaving 5 bases between the germline ends. The CDR3 extends over 13 amino acids. In germline, CDR1 is SGHRS, CDR2 YFSETQ. CDR3: CASSFGDTGELFF. CDR3 nucleotides: TGCGCCAGCAGCTTCGGGGACACCGGGGAGCTGTTTTTT. The whole variable domain, filled in from reference TRBV5-1 and TRBJ2-2, reads KAGVTQTPRYLIKTRGQQVTLSCSPISGHRSVSWYQQTPGQGLQFLFEYFSETQRNKGNFPGRFSGRQFSNSRSEMNVSTLELGDSALYLCASSFGDTGELFFGEGSRLTVL.

The J gene is TRBJ1-3, the V gene TRBV3-1 (or the pseudogene TRBV3-2); the D gene is possibly TRBD1 (5 bases). CDR3 length: 14 amino acids. Trimming removed 4 bases from V and 0 bases from J, with 7 bases in between. Germline CDR1 and CDR2: LGHDT and YNNKEL (reference sequence). CDR3 amino acids: CASSPGGSGNTIYF. DNA for the CDR3: TGTGCCAGCAGCCCGGGGGGCTCTGGAAACACCATATATTTT.

This clone has only a few counts. V and J are TRBV28 and TRBJ2-3, with 10 nucleotides matching TRBD2. Germline trimming cut 2 bases from V and 4 bases from J; bases unmatched to any gene: 6. Germline loops: CDR1 MDHEN, CDR2 SYDVKM. The CDR3 runs 16 residues. DNA for the CDR3: TGTGCCAGCAGTTTAAAAAGCGGGAGGGCCGCAGATACGCAGTATTTT. This gives the protein CASSLKSGRAADTQYF.

The chain carries TRBV12-5 and TRBJ2-1; D is ambiguous. CDR1 and CDR2 from the germline V gene are LGHNT and FRNRAP. V was pared by 5 bases and J by 9 bases, with 11 bases between. This CDR3 spans 12 amino acids. The CDR3 is CASGPFIREQFF. In DNA form, the CDR3 reads TGTGCTAGTGGTCCTTTTATTCGTGAGCAGTTCTTC.

A single count supports this clone. J is TRBJ2-2 and V is TRBV10-3, with 14 nucleotides matching TRBD2. Germline trimming cut 4 bases from V and 1 base from J; bases unmatched to any gene: 5. CDR3 length: 18 amino acids. Germline V lookup: CDR1 ENHRY, CDR2 SYGVKD. CDR3 coding DNA: TGTGCCATCAGTGTGGGACTAGCGGGGGTCCAGAACACCGGGGAGCTGTTTTTT. Amino acid sequence: CAISVGLAGVQNTGELFF.

The CDR3 DNA sequence: TGTGCCAGCAGGCCTTGGGGCGCTGACCAGCCCCAGCATTTT. Translation: CASRPWGADQPQHF. The V and J genes are TRBV6-5 and TRBJ1-5, with D possibly matching TRBD1 (5 bases). Trimming removed 6 bases at V and 7 bases at J, with 16 bases between. Germline V CDR1 and CDR2: MNHEY, SVGAGI. This CDR3 is 14 amino acids long.

The rearrangement uses TRBV24-1 and TRBJ2-5, with 7 bases matching TRBD2. V gave up 6 bases and J gave up 4 bases; unmatched junction bases: 10. Germline CDR1 KGHDR, CDR2 SFDVKD. The CDR3 runs 15 residues. The CDR3 DNA sequence: TGTGCCACCAGTCATATAGCGGGCCCTGGAGAGACCCAGTACTTC. It specifies CATSHIAGPGETQYF.